The rows below give T cell receptor beta chains drawn from one sample of a study of CD8 T cells in Susac syndrome. Using its own MiXCR run on the immunoSEQ multiplex PCR reads, TCRdb lists one record per CDR3 protein. The repertoire holds approximately 160,000 distinct CDR3 sequences, with approximately 94% as singletons. The sequenced material came from CD4+ T cells from PBMCs. All receptors come from a human donor with Susac syndrome. CDR3s include the opening cysteine and the closing phenylalanine or tryptophan. A D gene is named only where the DNA matches it firmly. The size entry is marked missing in some rows and otherwise reads once, few, many or a size class.

d_gene | j_gene | v_gene | abundance | CDR3nt | CDR3aa
NA | TRBJ1-1 | TRBV18 | NA | TGTGCCAGCTCACCACAGCGATTGAACACTGAAGCTTTCTTT | CASSPQRLNTEAFF
NA | TRBJ2-1 | TRBV11-2 | NA | TGTGCCAGCAGGCCCGCCGGCAGGCGGAACCATAATGAGCAGTTCTTC | CASRPAGRRNHNEQFF
NA | TRBJ1-2 | TRBV20-1 | NA | TGCAGTACGTTTACAGGGCTGATTGGCTACACCTTC | CSTFTGLIGYTF
TRBD2 | TRBJ2-2 | TRBV20-1 | NA | TGCAGTGCTCCCCTAGCGGGAGGCTCCACCGGGGAGCTGTTTTTT | CSAPLAGGSTGELFF
TRBD1 | TRBJ1-5 | TRBV28 | NA | TGTGCCAGCAGACCCGAGGGACAGGGGACCAATCAGCCCCAGCATTTT | CASRPEGQGTNQPQHF
TRBD2 | TRBJ2-7 | TRBV29-1 | NA | TGCAGCGTCCGAACTAGCGGGAGTTGGGAGCAGTACTTC | CSVRTSGSWEQYF
NA | TRBJ2-5 | TRBV7-2 | NA | TGTGCCAGCAGCTTAGGGCCTCCGGGAGTAGCATCCCAAGAGACCCAGTACTTC | CASSLGPPGVASQETQYF
NA | TRBJ2-2 | TRBV25-1 | NA | TGTGCCAGCAGTTCTCTAGCGCCATCCACCGGGGAGCTGTTTTTT | CASSSLAPSTGELFF
TRBD1 | TRBJ1-6 | TRBV5-1 | once | TGCGCCAGCAGCCCGGAGGTTCAGGGGGCTAGGAATTCACCCCTCCACTTT | CASSPEVQGARNSPLHF
NA | TRBJ1-1 | TRBV29-1 | NA | TGCAGCGCCTCAGGGTTCATGAACACTGAAGCTTTCTTT | CSASGFMNTEAFF
TRBD1 | TRBJ1-1 | TRBV30 | NA | TGTGCCTGGAGTGTATTGTACGACAGGGGGCTAGCTTTCTTT | CAWSVLYDRGLAFF
TRBD1 | TRBJ1-3 | TRBV15 | NA | TGTGCCACCAGCCGGACAGGGGACTCTGGAAACACCATATATTTT | CATSRTGDSGNTIYF
TRBD2 | TRBJ2-2 | TRBV9 | NA | TGTGCCAGCAGCGTAGAAGGGAGGGCCGGGGAGCTGTTTTTT | CASSVEGRAGELFF
TRBD1 | TRBJ1-4 | TRBV20-1 | NA | TGCAGTGCTCTGCCCGGGACAGGGGCAACTAATGAAAAACTGTTTTTT | CSALPGTGATNEKLFF
TRBD2 | TRBJ2-7 | TRBV20-1 | NA | TGCAGTGCTCCCCGGGCTAGCGGGAGCTACGAGCAGTACTTC | CSAPRASGSYEQYF
NA | TRBJ2-1 | TRBV4-3 | NA | TGCGCCAGCAGCCAAGAGTCGAGGGGCCACAATGAGCAGTTCTTC | CASSQESRGHNEQFF
TRBD1 | TRBJ2-2 | TRBV7-8 | NA | TGTGCCAGCAGCTTCCTCGACAGGGGCGGGGAGCTGTTTTTT | CASSFLDRGGELFF
TRBD2 | TRBJ2-7 | TRBV16 | NA | TGTGCCAGCAGCCAACAGCGGGAGGTCGTCTACGAGCAGTACTTC | CASSQQREVVYEQYF
NA | TRBJ2-7 | TRBV20-1 | NA | TGCAGTGCCAGAAGACCTGCTGCCTACGAGCAGTACTTC | CSARRPAAYEQYF
NA | TRBJ2-5 | TRBV29-1 | NA | TGCAGCGCTTTTGGGGGGACCCAGTACTTC | CSAFGGTQYF
NA | TRBJ2-5 | TRBV15 | NA | TGTGCCACCAGCAGCGGGAGCCAAGAGACCCAGTACTTC | CATSSGSQETQYF
NA | TRBJ2-7 | TRBV15 | NA | TGTGCCACCAGCATGGGTGGGGTCGGCGAGCAGTACTTC | CATSMGGVGEQYF
NA | TRBJ1-2 | TRBV28 | NA | TGTGCCAGCAGTCGTGACGAGATTTCTGGCTACACCTTC | CASSRDEISGYTF
NA | TRBJ2-5 | TRBV29-1 | NA | TGCAGCGTAGACCCAGGGAACCAAGAGACCCAGTACTTC | CSVDPGNQETQYF
TRBD1 | TRBJ1-6 | TRBV3-1 | NA | TGTGCCAGCAGACCAATGGGACAGGGTGATTCACCCCTCCACTTT | CASRPMGQGDSPLHF